Below, 24 T cell receptor beta chains from the same sample are listed, as sequenced in a study of T cells in Graves' hyperthyroidism and ophthalmopathy (dated by TCRdb to the late 2010s). Receptor libraries were prepared by multiplex PCR. Data came from an Illumina HiSeq 2000. TCR beta CDR3 regions were amplified from RNA transcripts. The TCR CDR3 was subjected to a first round of RT-PCR using the HTBI primer set and the Qiagen OneStep RT-PCR kit. Clones were called with MiXCR by TCRdb after fastp trimmed the public reads at Q25, and only in-frame beta chains were retained. Rows are unified per CDR3 protein, each entry keeping the most common DNA and genes. Recorded for this sample are around 620,000 distinct CDR3 sequences; about a sixth of them occurred a single time. The ten top clones hold 3.5% to 4% of the sample. The sequencing sample was made of blood. These receptors were taken from a woman aged 25 to 39 with Graves' hyperthyroidism.

This clonotype has more than one count but fewer than ten. The chain is built from TRBV5-6 and TRBJ2-7; possible D gene TRBD1, 6 bases. The CDR3 covers 16 residues. V was trimmed by 4 bases and J by 6 bases, leaving 23 bases between them. The germline V gene has CDR1 SGHDT and CDR2 YYEEEE. The CDR3 DNA sequence: TGTGCCAGCAGCGGGGGCCTGGCTTCGGGATTACGCGAGCAGTACTTC. This gives the protein CASSGGLASGLREQYF.

This clonotype was found a few times. The chain links TRBV27 to TRBJ2-2, with D possibly matching TRBD2 (5 bases). The V gene lost 6 bases and the J gene lost 4 bases, with 9 bases spanning the gap. Germline values: CDR1 MNHEY, CDR2 SMNVEV (reference sequence). CDR3 size: 13 residues. The CDR3 reads CASRASTTGELFF. The CDR3 DNA follows: TGTGCCAGCAGGGCTAGCACCACCGGGGAGCTGTTTTTT.

The rearrangement uses TRBV7-2 and TRBJ2-3; 14 bases match TRBD2. Trimming at V came to 6 bases and at J to 2 bases, leaving 4 bases not matched to a gene. Germline V gene data show CDR1 as SGHTA and CDR2 as FQGNSA. The CDR3 runs to 16 residues. In DNA, the CDR3 is TGTGCCAGCAGACCGGGACTAGCGGGAGTCACAGATACGCAGTATTTT. It codes for CASRPGLAGVTDTQYF.

V usage is TRBV7-9 and J usage is TRBJ2-7, with 9 bases lining up with TRBD2. In germline, CDR1 is SEHNR, CDR2 FQNEAQ (reference sequence). The CDR3 runs 14 residues. With V trimmed by 7 bases and J by 6 bases, 10 bases remained unmatched. The CDR3 DNA is TGTGCCAGCATGCAAGCGGGAGGTCAGAGCGAGCAGTACTTC. Residues: CASMQAGGQSEQYF. Drawing the rest from reference TRBV7-9 and TRBJ2-7, the complete variable domain is DTGVSQNPRHKITKRGQNVTFRCDPISEHNRLYWYRQTLGQGPEFLTYFQNEAQLEKSRLLSDRFSAERPKGSFSTLEIQRTEQGDSAMYLCASMQAGGQSEQYFGPGTRLTVT.

In its sample, this clonotype was seen many times. V gene TRBV5-1 combines with J gene TRBJ2-7; either TRBD1 or TRBD2 may fit D (7 bases each). Trimming stripped 3 bases from V and 4 bases from J, with 17 bases between. This CDR3 has 15 residues. The germline CDR1 and CDR2 sequences are SGHRS and YFSETQ. In DNA form, the CDR3 reads TGCGCCAGCAGCTGGGGAGGGACAGTCAATTACGAGCAGTACTTC. It is translated as CASSWGGTVNYEQYF.

The chain is built from TRBV18 and TRBJ2-2; 8 bases map to TRBD1. The germline V gene encodes CDR1 KGHSH and CDR2 LQKENI. The CDR3 has 14 residues. The trim removed 3 bases at V and 5 bases at J, leaving 2 bases unmatched. The DNA for the CDR3 is TGTGCCAGCTCACCGCAGGGGGCAACCGGGGAGCTGTTTTTT. It yields the protein CASSPQGATGELFF.

This clonotype was detected many times. The rearrangement uses TRBV7-9 and TRBJ2-3; 7 bases align to TRBD1. There are 16 residues in the CDR3. The V segment lost 3 bases and the J segment 0 bases; nucleotides outside the gene matches: 6. Germline CDR1 SEHNR, CDR2 FQNEAQ (reference sequence). In DNA form, the CDR3 reads TGTGCCAGCAGCTTCAGGACAGGAGGTAGCACAGATACGCAGTATTTT. It translates to CASSFRTGGSTDTQYF.

The CDR3 protein is CASSLRQGFTGELFF. The CDR3, as DNA: TGTGCCAGCAGTTTGCGTCAGGGTTTCACCGGGGAGCTGTTTTTT. The V and J genes are TRBV28 and TRBJ2-2; D is possibly TRBD1 (5 bases). CDR3 length: 15 residues. CDR1 is MDHEN and CDR2 is SYDVKM in the germline V gene. Trimming stripped 3 bases from V and 4 bases from J, with 12 bases between.

This clonotype was detected ten times or more. DNA of the CDR3: TGCAGTGCTAGCAGCAGGGTATACGAGCAGTACTTC. It yields the protein CSASSRVYEQYF. The chain carries TRBV20-1 and TRBJ2-7; a possible D gene is TRBD1 (5 bases). The V gene lost 3 bases and the J gene lost 4 bases, with 10 bases spanning the gap. This CDR3 comprises 12 residues. Germline lookup yields CDR1 DFQATT and CDR2 SNEGSKA (reference sequence).

This clonotype turned up a few times. The CDR3 coding sequence is TGCAGTGCTATGGACCGGGCCAACGTCCTGACTTTC. It encodes CSAMDRANVLTF. J is TRBJ2-6 and V is TRBV20-1; D unclear. V was shortened by 4 bases and J by 5 bases, with 6 bases between the two germline ends. The CDR3 sequence is 12 residues long. Germline V lookup: CDR1 DFQATT, CDR2 SNEGSKA (reference sequence).

In its sample, this clonotype was seen many times. J is TRBJ1-1 and V is TRBV6-2 or TRBV6-3; D is unclear. The CDR3 has 15 residues. The germline gives CDR1 MNHEY, CDR2 SVGEGT. V was trimmed by 0 bases and J by 3 bases, leaving 11 bases between them. The CDR3 bases are TGTGCCAGCAGTTACTCGAGGGTGATGGACACTGAAGCTTTCTTT. Its protein is CASSYSRVMDTEAFF.

This rearrangement joins TRBV28 to TRBJ2-7, with D perhaps matching TRBD1 (5 bases). There are 14 residues in the CDR3. Germline V gene lookup returns CDR1 MDHEN and CDR2 SYDVKM. Between the trimmed V and J ends, which lost 9 bases and 0 bases, there was a span of 15 bases. This CDR3 is CASLEQGSSYEQYF. CDR3 sequence (DNA): TGTGCCAGTTTGGAGCAGGGAAGCTCCTACGAGCAGTACTTC.

This clonotype was picked up many times. V and J are TRBV18 and TRBJ1-1; TRBD1 matches 7 bases. The CDR3 contains 16 residues. Germline V gene data show CDR1 as KGHSH and CDR2 as LQKENI. Trimming at V came to 5 bases and at J to 5 bases, leaving 14 bases not matched to a gene. The CDR3 DNA reads as TGTGCCAGCTCATCCGACCCTCCAGGGGGAGGTACTGAAGCTTTCTTT. The encoded protein is CASSSDPPGGGTEAFF. The full variable domain, in which reference TRBV18 and TRBJ1-1 provide the parts outside the CDR3, is NAGVMQNPRHLVRRRGQEARLRCSPMKGHSHVYWYRQLPEEGLKFMVYLQKENIIDESGMPKERFSAEFPKEGPSILRIQQVVRGDSAAYFCASSSDPPGGGTEAFFGQGTRLTVV.

The genes are TRBV20-1 and TRBJ2-4; 11 bases match TRBD2. This CDR3 is built from 18 residues. CDR1 is DFQATT, CDR2 SNEGSKA, per germline (reference sequence). V lost 6 bases, J lost 0 bases, and 13 bases stayed unmatched. The CDR3 loop is CSAVSGRERKSAKNIQYF. The CDR3 coding sequence is TGCAGTGCCGTTAGCGGGAGGGAGCGGAAATCAGCCAAAAACATTCAGTACTTC.

The chain is built from TRBV6-2 or TRBV6-3 and TRBJ1-2, with unresolved D. V was clipped by 0 bases and J by 10 bases, with 9 bases between them. CDR1 MNHEY and CDR2 SVGEGT come from the germline V gene. The CDR3 contains 12 residues. The CDR3 loop is CASSYSSHHYTF. CDR3 coding DNA: TGTGCCAGCAGTTACTCGAGTCATCACTACACCTTC.

This clonotype was detected ten times or more. V is TRBV11-2 and J is TRBJ2-7, with D tentatively TRBD1 (5 bases). Looked up from germline, CDR1 is SGHAT and CDR2 is FQNNGV. The V end lost 5 bases, the J end lost 5 bases, and 10 bases lay between the germline ends. The CDR3 totals 12 residues. The CDR3 reads CASSHLQDEQYF. CDR3 sequence (DNA): TGTGCCAGCAGCCACTTACAGGACGAGCAGTACTTC.

This clonotype was detected ten times or more. The gene calls are TRBV5-1 and TRBJ1-1, with 11 bases that match TRBD1. Germline CDR1 reads SGHRS; CDR2 reads YFSETQ. V trimming: 8 bases; J trimming: 0 bases; junction bases outside the gene matches: 6. The CDR3 has 15 residues. The CDR3 coding sequence is TGCGCCAGTAACGGACAGGGGGCCCTGAACACTGAAGCTTTCTTT. Translation: CASNGQGALNTEAFF.

This sequence joins TRBV30 and TRBJ2-2; maybe TRBD2 (6 bases). Germline V CDR1 and CDR2: GTSNPN, SVGIG (reference sequence). The CDR3 is made up of 13 amino acids. The V end lost 1 base, the J end lost 3 bases, and 6 bases lay between the germline ends. This CDR3 reads CAWSAGDTGELFF. In DNA, the CDR3 is TGTGCCTGGAGTGCGGGGGACACCGGGGAGCTGTTTTTT.

In this sample, this clonotype turned up a few times. CDR3 DNA sequence: TGTGCCAGCAGTTACCGACAGGGGGGTCAGCCCCAGCATTTT. This codes for CASSYRQGGQPQHF. The V and J genes are TRBV6-5 and TRBJ1-5, with 9 bases fitting TRBD1. Germline V gives CDR1 MNHEY, CDR2 SVGAGI. This CDR3 spans 14 amino acids. Trimming cost V 2 bases and J 6 bases; bases outside gene matches: 2.

This chain links TRBV12-3 or TRBV12-4 with TRBJ1-2, with 9 nucleotides matching TRBD1. Unmatched junction bases numbered 12, after V lost 6 bases and J lost 7 bases. CDR3 length: 15 amino acids. The CDR3 is CASRLPGQGIAGYTF. The CDR3 DNA reads TGTGCCAGCAGACTTCCGGGACAGGGAATCGCTGGCTACACCTTC.

This clonotype has only a few counts. CDR3 DNA sequence: TGCGCCAGCAGCCAAGAAGCGGGAGTCACCTCCTACGAGCAGTACTTC. Its protein is CASSQEAGVTSYEQYF. The V and J genes are TRBV4-3 and TRBJ2-7, with 8 bases fitting TRBD2. V lost 0 bases to trimming and J lost 0 bases; unmatched junction nucleotides: 4. The CDR3 covers 16 residues. Germline V gene sequence: CDR1 LGHNA, CDR2 YSLEER.

This clonotype showed up many times. The chain uses TRBV12-5 and TRBJ1-1, with D perhaps matching TRBD1 (6 bases). Trimming removed 2 bases at V and 5 bases at J, with 21 bases between. The CDR3 has 17 residues. Germline V gives CDR1 LGHNT, CDR2 FRNRAP. CDR3 DNA: TGTGCTAGTGGTTTGTCCATTCGACAGGTACGGGGAACTGAAGCTTTCTTT. Its protein product is CASGLSIRQVRGTEAFF.

This clonotype was detected a few times. The chain uses TRBV9 and TRBJ2-2, with 7 bases that match TRBD2. The trim removed 0 bases at V and 0 bases at J, leaving 2 bases unmatched. Germline values: CDR1 SGDLS, CDR2 YYNGEE. This CDR3 spans 16 amino acids. CDR3 nucleotide sequence: TGTGCCAGCAGCGTAGACGCGGGGGCGAACACCGGGGAGCTGTTTTTT. It yields the protein CASSVDAGANTGELFF.

This clonotype was seen only a few times. The J gene is TRBJ1-5, the V gene TRBV30; TRBD1 matches at 9 bases. The V segment lost 2 bases and the J segment 4 bases; nucleotides outside the gene matches: 3. The CDR3 spans 14 residues. In germline, CDR1 is GTSNPN, CDR2 SVGIG (reference sequence). CDR3 sequence reads: CAWSKGTGNQPQHF. The CDR3 DNA follows: TGTGCCTGGAGTAAGGGGACAGGGAATCAGCCCCAGCATTTT.